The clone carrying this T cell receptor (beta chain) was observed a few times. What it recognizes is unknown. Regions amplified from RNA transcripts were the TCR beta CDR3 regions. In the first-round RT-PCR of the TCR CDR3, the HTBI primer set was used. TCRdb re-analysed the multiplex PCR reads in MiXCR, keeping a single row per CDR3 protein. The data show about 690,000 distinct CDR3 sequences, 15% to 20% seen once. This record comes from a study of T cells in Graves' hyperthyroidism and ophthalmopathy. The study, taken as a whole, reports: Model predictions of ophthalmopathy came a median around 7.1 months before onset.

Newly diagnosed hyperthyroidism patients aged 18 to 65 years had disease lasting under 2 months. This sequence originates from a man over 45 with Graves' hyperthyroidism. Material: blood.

This CDR3 is CASRQGARDEAFF. The CDR3 nucleotides are TGTGCCAGCAGACAGGGGGCTCGAGATGAAGCTTTCTTT. The chain is built from TRBV25-1 and TRBJ1-1, with TRBD1 matching over 9 bases. CDR1 and CDR2 from the germline V gene are MGHDK and SYGVNS. The CDR3 has 13 residues. With V trimmed by 6 bases and J by 7 bases, 6 bases remained unmatched.